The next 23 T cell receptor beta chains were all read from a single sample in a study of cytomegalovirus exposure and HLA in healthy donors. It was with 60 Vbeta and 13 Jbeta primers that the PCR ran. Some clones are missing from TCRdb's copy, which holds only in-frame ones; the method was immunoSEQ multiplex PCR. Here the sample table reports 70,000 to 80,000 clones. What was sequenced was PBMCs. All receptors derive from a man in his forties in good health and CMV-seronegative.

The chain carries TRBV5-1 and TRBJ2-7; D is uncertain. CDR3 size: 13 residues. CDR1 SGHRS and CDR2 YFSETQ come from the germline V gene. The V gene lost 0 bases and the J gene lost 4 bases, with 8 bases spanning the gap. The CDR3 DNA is TGCGCCAGCAGCTTGGGGCCGATGTACGAGCAGTACTTC. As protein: CASSLGPMYEQYF.

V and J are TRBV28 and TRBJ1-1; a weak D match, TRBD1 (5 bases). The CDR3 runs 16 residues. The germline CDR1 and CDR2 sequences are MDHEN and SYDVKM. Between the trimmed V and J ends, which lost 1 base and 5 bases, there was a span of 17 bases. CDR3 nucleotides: TGTGCCAGCAGTTTATCTCAACCTGCAGGGAGGACTGAAGCTTTCTTT. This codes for CASSLSQPAGRTEAFF.

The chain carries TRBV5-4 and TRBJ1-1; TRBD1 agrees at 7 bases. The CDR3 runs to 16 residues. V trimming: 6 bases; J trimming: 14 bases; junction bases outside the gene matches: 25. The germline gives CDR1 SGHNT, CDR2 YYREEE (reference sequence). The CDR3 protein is CASNQGGGGPYLGEFF. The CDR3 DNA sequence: TGTGCCAGCAACCAAGGAGGAGGGGGCCCCTATTTGGGAGAGTTCTTT. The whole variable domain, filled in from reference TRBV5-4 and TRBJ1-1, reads ETGVTQSPTHLIKTRGQQVTLRCSSQSGHNTVSWYQQALGQGPQFIFQYYREEENGRGNFPPRFSGLQFPNYSSELNVNALELDDSALYLCASNQGGGGPYLGEFFGQGTRLTVV.

Here the CDR3 DNA reads TGCGCCAGCAGCCAAGTCCCCTCGGGACAGGGGATAAACACTGAAGCTTTCTTT. This gives the protein CASSQVPSGQGINTEAFF. The gene calls are TRBV4-1 and TRBJ1-1; 10 nucleotides match TRBD1. The CDR3 contains 18 residues. Germline V gene sequence: CDR1 MGHRA, CDR2 YSYEKL. V lost 1 base, J lost 2 bases, and 10 bases stayed unmatched.

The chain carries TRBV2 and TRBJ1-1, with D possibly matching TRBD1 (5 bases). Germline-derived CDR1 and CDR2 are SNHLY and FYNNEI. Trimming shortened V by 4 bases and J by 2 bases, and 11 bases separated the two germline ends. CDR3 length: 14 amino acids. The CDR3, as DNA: TGTGCCAGCAGTGGGACAAAATCAAACACTGAAGCTTTCTTT. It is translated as CASSGTKSNTEAFF.

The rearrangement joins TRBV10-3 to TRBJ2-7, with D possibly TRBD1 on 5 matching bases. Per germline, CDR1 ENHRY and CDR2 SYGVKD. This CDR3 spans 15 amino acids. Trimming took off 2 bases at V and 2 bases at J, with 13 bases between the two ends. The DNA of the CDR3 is TGTGCCATCAGTGAGCCTTCGACAGTTACCTACGAGCAGTACTTC. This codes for CAISEPSTVTYEQYF.

In DNA form, the CDR3 reads TGTGCCAGCAGTGACCCGGGAACCTCCTACGAGCAGTACTTC. Translated: CASSDPGTSYEQYF. This chain uses TRBV2 with TRBJ2-7; D might be TRBD2 (5 bases). CDR1 and CDR2 (germline): SNHLY, FYNNEI. Deletions cut 3 bases from V and 0 bases from J, with 9 bases between. CDR3 length equals 14 residues.

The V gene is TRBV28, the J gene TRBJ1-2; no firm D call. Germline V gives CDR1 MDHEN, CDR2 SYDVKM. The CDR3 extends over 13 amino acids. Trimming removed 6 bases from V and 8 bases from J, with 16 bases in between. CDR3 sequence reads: CASRPTDREGYTF. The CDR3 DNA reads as TGTGCCAGCAGGCCTACCGACCGGGAAGGCTACACCTTC.

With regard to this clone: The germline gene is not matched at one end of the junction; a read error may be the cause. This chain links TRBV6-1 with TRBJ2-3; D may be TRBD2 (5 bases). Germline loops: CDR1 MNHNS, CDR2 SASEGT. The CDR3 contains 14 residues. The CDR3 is CASSGLARTDTQYF. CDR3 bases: TGTGCCAGCAGTGGTCTAGCACGCACAGATACACAGTATTTT.

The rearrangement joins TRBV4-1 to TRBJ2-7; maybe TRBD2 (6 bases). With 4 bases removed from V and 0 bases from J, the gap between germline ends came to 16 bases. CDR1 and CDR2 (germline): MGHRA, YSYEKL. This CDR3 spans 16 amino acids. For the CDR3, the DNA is TGCGCCAGCAGCCGAGCCGGGGGATCAAACTCCTACGAGCAGTACTTC. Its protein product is CASSRAGGSNSYEQYF.

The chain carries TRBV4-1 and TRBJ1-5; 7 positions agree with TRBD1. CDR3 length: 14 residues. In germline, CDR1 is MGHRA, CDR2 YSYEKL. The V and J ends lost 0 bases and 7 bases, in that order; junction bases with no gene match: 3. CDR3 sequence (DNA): TGCGCCAGCAGCCAAGAGGACAGGCAACAGCCCCAGCATTTT. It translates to CASSQEDRQQPQHF.

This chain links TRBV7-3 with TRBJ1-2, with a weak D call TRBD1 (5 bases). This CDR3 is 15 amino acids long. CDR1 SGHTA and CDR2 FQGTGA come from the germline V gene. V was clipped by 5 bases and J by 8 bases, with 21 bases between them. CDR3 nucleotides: TGTGCCAGCAGCCCACTGGGGGGAGCAGGAGTCGGCTACACCTTC. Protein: CASSPLGGAGVGYTF.

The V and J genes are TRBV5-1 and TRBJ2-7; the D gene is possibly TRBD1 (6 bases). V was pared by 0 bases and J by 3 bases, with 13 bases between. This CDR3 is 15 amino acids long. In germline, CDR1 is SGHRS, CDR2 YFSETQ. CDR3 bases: TGCGCCAGCAGCTTGGACAGGGTATCAAGCTACGAGCAGTACTTC. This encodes CASSLDRVSSYEQYF.

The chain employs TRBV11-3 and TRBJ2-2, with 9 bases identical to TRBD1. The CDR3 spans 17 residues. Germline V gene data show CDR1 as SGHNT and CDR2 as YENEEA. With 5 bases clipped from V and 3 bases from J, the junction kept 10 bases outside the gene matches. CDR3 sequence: CASSPGGWDRDTGELFF. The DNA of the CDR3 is TGTGCCAGCAGCCCTGGAGGTTGGGACAGGGACACCGGGGAGCTGTTTTTT. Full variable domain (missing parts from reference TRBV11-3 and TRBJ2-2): EAGVVQSPRYKIIEKKQPVAFWCNPISGHNTLYWYLQNLGQGPELLIRYENEEAVDDSQLPKDRFSAERLKGVDSTLKIQPAELGDSAVYLCASSPGGWDRDTGELFFGEGSRLTVL.

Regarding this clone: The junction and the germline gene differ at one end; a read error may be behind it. CDR3 protein: CVWSTERVGYTF. The DNA of the CDR3 is TGTGTCTGGTCGACGGAGCGTGTAGGCTACACCTTC. The chain carries TRBV30 and TRBJ1-2; D is unclear. The CDR3 length is 12 residues. Germline V gives CDR1 GTSNPN, CDR2 SVGIG (reference sequence).

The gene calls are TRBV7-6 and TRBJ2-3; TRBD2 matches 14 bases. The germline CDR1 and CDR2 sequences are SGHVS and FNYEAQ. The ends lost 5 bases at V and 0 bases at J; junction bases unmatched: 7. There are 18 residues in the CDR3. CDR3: CASSKTSGGALSTDTQYF. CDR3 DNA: TGTGCCAGCAGCAAGACTAGCGGGGGGGCCTTGAGCACAGATACGCAGTATTTT.

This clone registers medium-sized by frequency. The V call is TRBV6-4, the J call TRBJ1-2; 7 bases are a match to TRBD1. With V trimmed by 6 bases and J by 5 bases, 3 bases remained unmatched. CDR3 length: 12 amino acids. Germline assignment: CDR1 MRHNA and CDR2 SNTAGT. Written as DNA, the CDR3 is TGTGCCAGCAGCGCAGGGGGATATGGCTACACCTTC. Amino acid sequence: CASSAGGYGYTF.

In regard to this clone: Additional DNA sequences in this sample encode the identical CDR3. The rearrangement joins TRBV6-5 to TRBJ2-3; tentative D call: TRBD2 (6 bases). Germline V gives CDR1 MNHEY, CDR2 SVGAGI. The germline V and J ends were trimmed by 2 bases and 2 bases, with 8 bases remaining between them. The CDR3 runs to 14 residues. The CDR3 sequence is CASSYGGSTDTQYF. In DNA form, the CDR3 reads TGTGCCAGCAGTTACGGGGGGTCCACAGATACGCAGTATTTT.

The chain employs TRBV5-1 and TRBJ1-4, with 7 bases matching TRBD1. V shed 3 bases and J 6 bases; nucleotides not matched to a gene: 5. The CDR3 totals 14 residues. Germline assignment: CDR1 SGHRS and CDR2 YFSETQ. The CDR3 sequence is CASSSGGLDEKLFF. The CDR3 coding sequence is TGCGCCAGCAGCTCAGGGGGTTTGGATGAAAAACTGTTTTTT.

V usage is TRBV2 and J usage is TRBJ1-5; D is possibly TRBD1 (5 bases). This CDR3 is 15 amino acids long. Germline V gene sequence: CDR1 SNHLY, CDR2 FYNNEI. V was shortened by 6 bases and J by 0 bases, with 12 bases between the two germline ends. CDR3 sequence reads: CASSPREYSNQPQHF. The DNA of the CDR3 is TGTGCCAGCAGCCCCAGGGAATATAGCAATCAGCCCCAGCATTTT.

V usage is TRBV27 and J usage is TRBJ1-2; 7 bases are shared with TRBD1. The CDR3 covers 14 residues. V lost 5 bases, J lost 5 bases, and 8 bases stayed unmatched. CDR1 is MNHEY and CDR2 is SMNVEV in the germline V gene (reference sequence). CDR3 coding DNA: TGTGCCAGCAGTGGACTCGACAGGGCGTATGGCTACACCTTC. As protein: CASSGLDRAYGYTF.

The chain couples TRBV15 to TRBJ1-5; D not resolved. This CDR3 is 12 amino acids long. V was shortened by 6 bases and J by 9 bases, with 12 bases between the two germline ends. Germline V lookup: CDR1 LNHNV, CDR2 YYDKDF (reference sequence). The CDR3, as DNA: TGTGCCACCAGTCAACCCTCGGGGCCCCAGCATTTT. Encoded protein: CATSQPSGPQHF. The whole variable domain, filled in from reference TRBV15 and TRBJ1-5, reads DAMVIQNPRYQVTQFGKPVTLSCSQTLNHNVMYWYQQKSSQAPKLLFHYYDKDFNNEADTPDNFQSRRPNTSFCFLDIRSPGLGDTAMYLCATSQPSGPQHFGDGTRLSIL.

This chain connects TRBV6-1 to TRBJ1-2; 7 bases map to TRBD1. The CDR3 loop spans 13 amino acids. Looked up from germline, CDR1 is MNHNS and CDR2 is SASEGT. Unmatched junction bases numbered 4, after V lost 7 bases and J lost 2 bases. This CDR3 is CASNDRANYGYTF. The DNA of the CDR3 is TGTGCCAGCAATGACAGGGCGAACTATGGCTACACCTTC.